A selection of T cell receptor beta chains follows, all from one sample in a study of blood T cell repertoires in COVID-19. Profiled with immunoSEQ multiplex PCR; TCRdb holds only in-frame clones, not every one. The data contain around 310,000 clones, roughly 91% of them seen just once; the ten biggest clones take up less than 9.5%. Input material: PBMCs or T cells enriched from blood (not recorded which). The receptors were sampled from a woman aged 25 to 39 who had recovered from COVID-19. CDR3s include the opening cysteine and the closing phenylalanine or tryptophan. Size values are once, few and many counts, or a class for expanded clones, and some rows have none.

. TRBJ2-5 TRBV5-1 CASSLSPSRGQETQYF
. TRBJ2-7 TRBV18 CASSPRLSDSYEQYF
. TRBJ2-7 TRBV7-4 CASSLLVRGSEQYF
. TRBJ1-5 TRBV15 CATSRYPRGLSSNQPQHF
. TRBJ1-2 TRBV7-2 CASSEDRAYGYTF
. TRBJ1-1 TRBV24-1 CATSQGAGTEAFF
. TRBJ2-2 TRBV24-1 CATGGAGGLTGELFF
. TRBJ1-5 TRBV19 CASSISGGYSNQPQHF
. TRBJ1-1 TRBV6-5 CASQPTGNTEAFF
. TRBJ1-2 TRBV28 CASSSGTPYGYTF
. TRBJ2-1 TRBV10-3 CAITRGPLETSGGQSSYNEQFF
. TRBJ2-7 TRBV6-5 CASSYAGYVEQYF
once TRBJ2-5 TRBV5-4 CASSFGTGGETQYF
. TRBJ1-4 TRBV27 CASSRGTDRARWEKLFF
. TRBJ2-1 TRBV5-4 CASSRDKPSYNEQFF
. TRBJ1-5 TRBV28 CASSLVGAGGQPQHF
once TRBJ2-1 TRBV27 CASRKPGLDNEQFF
. TRBJ2-1 TRBV28 CASSLGLAGGPVYNEQFF
. TRBJ1-1 TRBV27 CASSHLTLNTEAFF
. TRBJ2-2 TRBV3-1/TRBV3-2 CASSQGGLAANTGELFF
. TRBJ2-7 TRBV10-1 CASSEYRDITYEQYF
. TRBJ1-4 TRBV28 CASGGEKLFF
. TRBJ1-1 TRBV19 CASSSYIENTEAFF
. TRBJ1-2 TRBV27 CASRSGTGGGSYTF
. TRBJ1-6 TRBV27 CASRRQGETLIDSPLHF
. TRBJ1-1 TRBV7-2 CASSLTRWNTEAFF
. TRBJ2-1 TRBV9 CASRGPPGLAEDGSYNEQFF
. TRBJ1-5 TRBV19 CASSWGDSNQPQHF
. TRBJ2-7 TRBV15 CATSRDRGTGSYEQYF
. TRBJ1-1 TRBV28 CASSQGAFTEAFF
few TRBJ1-5 TRBV19 CASTDRGTQPQHF
. TRBJ1-6 TRBV6-5 CASSYSDRGGSPLHF
. TRBJ2-1 TRBV27 CASTPSGPYEQFF
. TRBJ2-3 TRBV13 CASSSGLVNTDTQYF
few TRBJ2-7 TRBV4-1 CASSQGTSAYEQYF
. TRBJ1-5 TRBV24-1 CATSESGRDYSNQPQHF
. TRBJ1-1 TRBV11-1 CASSFRQAMNTEAFF
. TRBJ2-5 TRBV28 CASSSWWGRETQYF
. TRBJ1-4 TRBV5-4 CASSPTGGDSNEKLFF
once TRBJ1-1 TRBV7-9 CASSVQGSPAEAFF
. TRBJ2-7 TRBV5-1 CASSLEGTSSSYEQYF
. TRBJ1-1 TRBV6-4 CASSPGAVNTEAFF
. TRBJ1-1 TRBV18 CASSPGQGEMNTEAFF
. TRBJ2-7 TRBV5-4 CASSLGLAGVGEQYF
. TRBJ2-3 TRBV6-2/TRBV6-3 CASSYSSELAGSQDTQYF
. TRBJ2-2 TRBV3-1/TRBV3-2 CASSQDYMGGPGTGELFF
few TRBJ2-3 TRBV21-1 CASSKSRVLADTQYF
. TRBJ1-2 TRBV5-1 CASSPRQGVSYGYTF
. TRBJ1-1 TRBV30 CAWRTGASNTEAFF
. TRBJ2-3 TRBV7-2 CASSSQTRVSDTQYF
. TRBJ1-1 TRBV27 CASSPLPDREEEAFF
. TRBJ1-2 TRBV5-4 CASSSLSNRGRSTF
once TRBJ2-5 TRBV2 CASSEAPGQGVETQYF
. TRBJ1-5 TRBV23-1 CASSPVVDQPQHF
. TRBJ1-3 TRBV4-3 CASSQQGTGNTIYF